The T cell receptor beta chain described here comes from a study of blood T cell repertoires in COVID-19. Study-wide context: Material from acute and convalescent COVID-19 was sourced from the United States, Italy and Spain. From T cells, B-cell-depleted T cells, or PBMCs came the material, which was cDNA or gDNA.

In the authors' methods: Amplifying reference gene primers gave estimates of nucleated cell counts. Data came from immunoSEQ multiplex PCR; TCRdb stores just in-frame clones and leaves some out. V and J calls and clone size come straight from that table; D and trimming were deduced from the DNA. The sample carries a few hundred thousand clones, about 89% recorded once. The CDR3 spans 14 residues. Germline V CDR1 and CDR2: LNHDA, SQIVND (reference sequence). V lost 9 bases to trimming and J lost 4 bases; unmatched junction nucleotides: 7. This clonotype was sampled from a woman between 50 and 59 years old with acute or convalescent COVID-19. The sample taken for sequencing was peripheral blood. The chain carries TRBV19 and TRBJ2-1; 9 positions match TRBD1. Written as DNA, the CDR3 is TGTGCCAGCAATTTCGGACAGGGGTACAATGAGCAGTTCTTC. It encodes CASNFGQGYNEQFF.